The rows below give T cell receptor beta chains drawn from one sample of a study of blood T cells in healthy people across ages. TCRdb independently ran MiXCR on the 5' RACE reads; one entry per CDR3 protein. The sample lists 1.2 million to 1.5 million distinct CDR3 sequences; around 39% were seen once. Material for sequencing was blood. The receptor source for this set is a woman aged 18 to 35 in good health. CDR3s include the opening cysteine and the closing phenylalanine or tryptophan. Each record gives: clone size, D gene, V gene, J gene, CDR3 protein, CDR3 DNA. The D gene is left open where the match is weak. Not every row has a clone size; where given, it reads once, few, many or a size class.

NA,TRBD2,TRBV4-1,TRBJ2-1,CASSQATGGVEQFF,TGCGCCAGCAGCCAAGCTACGGGAGGCGTTGAGCAGTTCTTC
NA,TRBD2,TRBV20-1,TRBJ2-1,CSATGLVDNEQFF,TGCAGTGCTACTGGACTAGTTGACAATGAGCAGTTCTTC
once,TRBD2,TRBV20-1,TRBJ2-1,CSARGWSGLAGEGSYNEQFF,TGCAGTGCTAGGGGTTGGTCGGGACTAGCGGGAGAAGGGTCCTACAATGAGCAGTTCTTC
NA,NA,TRBV5-1,TRBJ2-3,CASSGESDTQYF,TGCGCCAGCAGCGGAGAATCAGATACGCAGTATTTT
once,NA,TRBV11-1,TRBJ1-4,CASSFEGGEKLFF,TGTGCCAGCAGCTTCGAGGGTGGTGAAAAACTGTTTTTT
NA,TRBD1,TRBV29-1,TRBJ1-5,CSVVPGQPIPFSNQPQHF,TGCAGCGTTGTCCCGGGACAGCCTATCCCTTTTAGCAATCAGCCCCAGCATTTT
many,NA,TRBV29-1,TRBJ2-3,CSVTLQVSDTQYF,TGCAGCGTCACATTACAGGTGTCAGATACGCAGTATTTT
NA,NA,TRBV7-2,TRBJ1-5,CASSLVADSLRQPQHF,TGTGCCAGCAGCTTAGTGGCCGACAGTCTTCGACAGCCCCAGCATTTT
NA,NA,TRBV5-1,TRBJ1-1,CASSPYGGEKDTEAFF,TGCGCCAGCAGCCCCTACGGGGGAGAAAAGGACACTGAAGCTTTCTTT
few,NA,TRBV15,TRBJ1-4,CATREQGSNEKLFF,TGTGCCACCAGGGAACAGGGCTCTAATGAAAAACTGTTTTTT
NA,TRBD2,TRBV27,TRBJ2-1,CASSWGGGGYNEQFF,TGTGCCAGCAGTTGGGGGGGGGGAGGGTACAATGAGCAGTTCTTC
few,NA,TRBV5-1,TRBJ2-3,CASSLAASGSSTDTQYF,TGCGCCAGCAGCTTGGCCGCCTCCGGGTCTAGCACAGATACGCAGTATTTT
NA,NA,TRBV6-5,TRBJ1-6,CASSFQGERGLGSPLHF,TGTGCCAGCAGTTTTCAGGGCGAAAGGGGATTAGGCTCACCCCTCCACTTT
NA,NA,TRBV9,TRBJ2-7,CASSFSQGSYEQYF,TGTGCCAGCAGCTTCTCCCAGGGCAGCTACGAGCAGTACTTC
many,TRBD1,TRBV7-8,TRBJ1-1,CASSLSTGSGNTEAFF,TGTGCCAGCAGCTTATCGACAGGGTCGGGGAACACTGAAGCTTTCTTT
NA,NA,TRBV4-1,TRBJ2-7,CASSEQGLGYEQYF,TGCGCCAGCAGTGAGCAGGGATTGGGCTACGAGCAGTACTTC
NA,NA,TRBV20-1,TRBJ2-7,CSATPMSEHGYNEQYF,TGCAGTGCCACCCCGATGAGTGAGCACGGCTACAATGAGCAGTACTTC
NA,TRBD2,TRBV20-1,TRBJ2-5,CSARGTSGHQETQYF,TGCAGTGCTAGAGGGACTAGCGGCCACCAAGAGACCCAGTACTTC
NA,NA,TRBV9,TRBJ2-5,CASGDSLGSGQETQYF,TGTGCCAGCGGCGATAGCCTAGGGTCGGGCCAAGAGACCCAGTACTTC
few,TRBD2,TRBV6-2/TRBV6-3,TRBJ2-1,CAPLPWSGSSYNEQFF,TGTGCCCCGTTACCCTGGAGCGGGAGCTCCTACAATGAGCAGTTCTTC
NA,NA,TRBV10-2,TRBJ2-1,CASIESGVYNEQFF,TGCGCCAGCATCGAGTCGGGGGTGTACAATGAGCAGTTCTTC
NA,NA,TRBV3-1,TRBJ2-1,CASSQVVGGRNEQFF,TGTGCCAGCAGCCAAGTTGTGGGTGGACGGAATGAGCAGTTCTTC
many,TRBD1,TRBV5-1,TRBJ2-7,CASSFGQAYEQYF,TGTGCCAGCAGTTTTGGACAGGCCTACGAGCAGTACTTC
once,NA,TRBV7-2,TRBJ2-7,CASSLGGLPNEQYF,TGTGCCAGCAGCTTAGGGGGACTTCCCAATGAGCAGTACTTC
few,TRBD1,TRBV12-3/TRBV12-4,TRBJ2-2,CASRPTGGTGELFF,TGTGCCAGCAGGCCGACAGGGGGCACCGGGGAGCTGTTTTTT
few,TRBD2,TRBV6-5,TRBJ2-1,CASTLIAGSSYNEQFF,TGTGCCAGCACCCTCATAGCGGGGAGCTCCTACAATGAGCAGTTCTTC
few,NA,TRBV12-3/TRBV12-4,TRBJ1-1,CASSLNDRPNTEAFF,TGTGCCAGCAGTTTAAATGACAGACCGAACACTGAAGCTTTCTTT
few,NA,TRBV18,TRBJ2-1,CASSPNWAGNEQFF,TGTGCCAGCTCACCAAACTGGGCAGGGAATGAGCAGTTCTTC
NA,NA,TRBV15,TRBJ2-4,CATSARLDEQYF,TGTGCCACCAGCGCCCGACTAGATGAGCAGTACTTC
NA,TRBD1,TRBV5-5,TRBJ2-7,CASNPGTGSGEQYF,TGTGCCAGCAATCCGGGGACAGGGTCAGGCGAGCAGTACTTC
NA,TRBD1,TRBV6-5,TRBJ2-5,CASSYGTGETQYF,TGTGCCAGCAGTTACGGGACAGGGGAGACCCAGTACTTC
NA,NA,TRBV3-1,TRBJ2-6,CASSHRGGLGANVLTF,TGTGCCAGCAGCCATAGAGGGGGGCTTGGGGCCAACGTCCTGACTTTC
few,NA,TRBV6-1,TRBJ2-3,CASSDRSPDTQYF,TGTGCCAGCAGTGATAGGAGTCCAGATACGCAGTATTTT
NA,NA,TRBV6-5,TRBJ2-7,CASSYRGGSYNEQYF,TGTGCCAGCAGTTACAGAGGGGGTTCGTACAATGAGCAGTACTTC
NA,NA,TRBV13,TRBJ2-2,CASSLGTFITGELFF,TGTGCCAGCAGCTTAGGGACCTTTATCACCGGGGAGCTGTTTTTT
few,TRBD2,TRBV10-3,TRBJ2-1,CAISEGLAGVVEQFF,TGTGCCATCAGTGAGGGACTAGCGGGAGTCGTTGAGCAGTTCTTC
NA,NA,TRBV29-1,TRBJ2-6,CSVEVGPSFSGANVLTF,TGCAGCGTTGAAGTGGGACCGTCTTTCTCTGGGGCCAACGTCCTGACTTTC
NA,TRBD1,TRBV3-1,TRBJ2-6,CASSHRTGGTGANVLTF,TGTGCCAGCAGCCATCGGACAGGGGGTACTGGGGCCAACGTCCTGACTTTC
few,NA,TRBV10-3,TRBJ1-2,CAIKGRFYGYTF,TGTGCCATCAAGGGACGGTTCTATGGCTACACCTTC
NA,TRBD2,TRBV9,TRBJ2-2,CASSIGGTRGTGELFF,TGTGCCAGCAGCATCGGCGGGACTAGGGGCACCGGGGAGCTGTTTTTT
few,TRBD1,TRBV6-5,TRBJ1-2,CASSYTGAYGCTF,TGTGCCAGCAGTTACACAGGGGCGTACGGCTGCACCTTC
NA,TRBD2,TRBV7-3,TRBJ2-3,CASSLNSLAGPLTDTQYF,TGTGCCAGCAGCTTAAATTCTCTAGCGGGGCCGCTCACAGATACGCAGTATTTT
NA,NA,TRBV6-5,TRBJ1-2,CASSRVVAGPFYGYTF,TGTGCCAGCAGTAGGGTCGTGGCAGGGCCCTTCTATGGCTACACCTTC
few,NA,TRBV6-1,TRBJ2-3,CASSALSAPPSTDTQYF,TGTGCCAGCAGTGCCCTCTCGGCGCCTCCTAGCACAGATACGCAGTATTTT
few,TRBD1,TRBV29-1,TRBJ2-3,CSVGGTGDTDTQYF,TGCAGCGTTGGGGGGACAGGAGACACAGATACGCAGTATTTT
few,NA,TRBV4-1,TRBJ2-3,CASSRPRRTVRADTQYF,TGCGCCAGCAGCCGCCCAAGGCGGACAGTAAGGGCAGATACGCAGTATTTT
NA,NA,TRBV7-9,TRBJ2-1,CASSPDVHEQFF,TGTGCCAGCAGCCCCGATGTCCATGAGCAGTTCTTC